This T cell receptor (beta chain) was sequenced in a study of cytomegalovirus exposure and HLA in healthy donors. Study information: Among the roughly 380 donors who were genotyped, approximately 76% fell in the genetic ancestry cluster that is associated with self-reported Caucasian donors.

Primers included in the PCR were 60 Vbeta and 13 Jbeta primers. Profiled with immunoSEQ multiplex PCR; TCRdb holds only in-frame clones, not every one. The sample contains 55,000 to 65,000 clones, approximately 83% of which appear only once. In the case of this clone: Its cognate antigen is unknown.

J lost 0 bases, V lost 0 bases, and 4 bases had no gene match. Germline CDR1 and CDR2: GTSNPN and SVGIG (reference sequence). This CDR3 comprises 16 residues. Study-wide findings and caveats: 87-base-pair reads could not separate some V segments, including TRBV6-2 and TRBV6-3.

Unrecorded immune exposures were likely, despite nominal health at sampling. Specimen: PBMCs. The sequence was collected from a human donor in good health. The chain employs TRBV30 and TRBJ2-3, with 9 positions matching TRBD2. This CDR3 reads CAWSVRLAGSTDTQYF. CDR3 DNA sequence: TGTGCCTGGAGTGTAAGGCTAGCGGGGAGCACAGATACGCAGTATTTT.